The 18 T cell receptor beta chains given below trace back to one sample, sequenced in a study of T cell repertoires in cytomegalovirus infection. TCRdb independently ran MiXCR on the reads; one entry per CDR3 protein. Among 200,000 to 250,000 distinct CDR3 sequences listed, roughly 23% were seen once. The specimen was CD8+ T cells from PBMCs. These receptors originate from a human donor in good health (CMV status not recorded). Some clones in this sample may be carry-over from other donors' samples.

The chain is built from TRBV20-1 and TRBJ1-2; D call uncertain. CDR3 length equals 11 residues. Germline V lookup: CDR1 DFQATT, CDR2 SNEGSKA (reference sequence). Trimming cost V 0 bases and J 6 bases, with 5 bases left between them. CDR3 in amino acids: CSARDWDGYTF. The CDR3 nucleotides read TGCAGTGCTAGAGACTGGGATGGCTACACCTTC.

This clonotype was seen ten or more times. The chain carries TRBV6-5 and TRBJ2-3; 7 bases align to TRBD2. With 8 bases clipped from V and 0 bases from J, the junction kept 8 bases outside the gene matches. The germline gives CDR1 MNHEY, CDR2 SVGAGI. This CDR3 region has 15 residues. The CDR3 loop reads CASGTGGFSTDTQYF. The CDR3 coding sequence is TGTGCCAGCGGGACCGGGGGGTTTAGCACAGATACGCAGTATTTT.

The V call is TRBV9, the J call TRBJ1-1; 7 nucleotides align to TRBD1. CDR1 and CDR2 from the germline V gene are SGDLS and YYNGEE. CDR3 length: 15 amino acids. The V and J ends lost 4 bases and 4 bases, in that order; junction bases with no gene match: 10. Here the CDR3 DNA reads TGTGCCAGCAGCCCTCAGGACAGGCAAGGCACTGAAGCTTTCTTT. Translated: CASSPQDRQGTEAFF.

This clonotype came up a few times. Here the CDR3 DNA reads TGTGCCAGCAGCGCCGGTGGGGGGGCACACGAGCAGTACTTC. Protein sequence: CASSAGGGAHEQYF. The V call is TRBV9, the J call TRBJ2-7, with TRBD2 as a possible D gene (7 bases). Germline CDR1 reads SGDLS; CDR2 reads YYNGEE. V was pared by 3 bases and J by 5 bases, with 15 bases between. This CDR3 has 14 amino acids.

This clonotype was recorded many times. The rearrangement joins TRBV7-2 to TRBJ2-7; D remains unclear. Trimming pared 0 bases from V and 1 base from J, leaving 10 bases between. CDR1 SGHTA and CDR2 FQGNSA come from the germline V gene. CDR3 length: 15 amino acids. The CDR3 DNA reads as TGTGCCAGCAGCTTAGCGCTAACCGCTTCCTACGAGCAGTACTTC. It encodes CASSLALTASYEQYF. Full variable domain (missing parts from reference TRBV7-2 and TRBJ2-7): GAGVSQSPSNKVTEKGKDVELRCDPISGHTALYWYRQSLGQGLEFLIYFQGNSAPDKSGLPSDRFSAERTGGSVSTLTIQRTQQEDSAVYLCASSLALTASYEQYFGPGTRLTVT.

This clonotype was observed many times. This chain joins TRBV5-4 and TRBJ1-6; D not resolved. V lost 4 bases and J lost 2, with 7 bases in between. Germline V gives CDR1 SGHNT, CDR2 YYREEE (reference sequence). The CDR3 length is 14 residues. The CDR3 is CASSAGTYNSPLHF. For the CDR3, the DNA is TGTGCCAGCAGCGCGGGAACCTATAATTCACCCCTCCACTTT.

This clonotype ranks as medium-sized. J is TRBJ2-7 and V is TRBV4-1; D possibly corresponds to TRBD1 (6 bases). This CDR3 has 14 amino acids. Per the germline V gene, CDR1 is MGHRA and CDR2 is YSYEKL. V was pared by 1 base and J by 2 bases, with 9 bases between. CDR3 nucleotides: TGCGCCAGCAGCCAAGCTCGGGACACCTACGAGCAGTACTTC. Protein sequence: CASSQARDTYEQYF.

There are many counts of this clonotype. V usage is TRBV7-6 and J usage is TRBJ2-7; 10 nucleotides agree with TRBD1. This CDR3 spans 14 amino acids. J lost 5 bases, V lost 6 bases, and 7 bases had no gene match. From germline, CDR1 is SGHVS and CDR2 FNYEAQ. The DNA of the CDR3 is TGTGCCAGCAGTTCGCGACAGGGGGCCGACGAGCAGTACTTC. Encoded protein: CASSSRQGADEQYF.

In this sample, this clonotype turned up many times. This chain links TRBV7-6 with TRBJ1-1; 7 nucleotides match TRBD1. Germline values: CDR1 SGHVS, CDR2 FNYEAQ. Unmatched junction bases numbered 5, after V lost 4 bases and J lost 0 bases. The CDR3 has 15 amino acids. In DNA, the CDR3 is TGTGCCAGCAGCTCGCAACAGGGGCTGAACACTGAAGCTTTCTTT. Translation: CASSSQQGLNTEAFF.

Only a few counts were recorded for this clonotype. The chain recombines TRBV11-2 with TRBJ2-7; D is possibly TRBD2 (6 bases). The CDR3 totals 19 residues. Trimming removed 0 bases at V and 3 bases at J, with 24 bases between. Germline V lookup: CDR1 SGHAT, CDR2 FQNNGV. The CDR3 DNA reads as TGTGCCAGCAGCTTAGAGGCCTACCCCGGGACTCAAGACTTCTACGAGCAGTACTTC. This sequence encodes CASSLEAYPGTQDFYEQYF.

The chain recombines TRBV28 with TRBJ1-2, with D possibly being TRBD1 (5 bases). V lost 6 bases, J lost 3 bases, and 11 bases lay in between. Per the germline V gene, CDR1 is MDHEN and CDR2 is SYDVKM. This CDR3 contains 13 residues. The CDR3 loop is CASSWDGYYGYTF. The CDR3 DNA reads TGTGCCAGCAGCTGGGACGGATACTATGGCTACACCTTC.

This clonotype was counted many times. The DNA for the CDR3 is TGCGCCAGCAGCCCACTCTTTTCCGGCGGGGATTCACCCCTCCACTTT. Translating it yields CASSPLFSGGDSPLHF. The chain carries TRBV4-1 and TRBJ1-6; D uncertain. This CDR3 is 16 amino acids long. Germline V lookup: CDR1 MGHRA, CDR2 YSYEKL. The V end was cut by 4 bases, the J end by 8 bases, with 18 bases between.

V gene TRBV5-6 combines with J gene TRBJ1-1, with TRBD1 matching 9 bases. The germline gives CDR1 SGHDT, CDR2 YYEEEE. The CDR3 covers 16 residues. The trim removed 3 bases at V and 5 bases at J, leaving 11 bases unmatched. CDR3 in DNA: TGTGCCAGCAGCTCTTCTACAGGGGGCGAAGGGACTGAAGCTTTCTTT. Translated: CASSSSTGGEGTEAFF.

A few counts support this clonotype. The rearrangement joins TRBV2 to TRBJ2-2; no reliable D call. Looked up from germline, CDR1 is SNHLY and CDR2 is FYNNEI. Trimming cost V 10 bases and J 2 bases, with 14 bases left between them. The CDR3 sequence is 14 residues long. This CDR3 reads CATDAGVNTGELFF. CDR3 in DNA: TGTGCCACCGACGCTGGGGTTAACACCGGGGAGCTGTTTTTT. The variable domain in full, with the rest retrieved from reference TRBV2 and TRBJ2-2, is EPEVTQTPSHQVTQMGQEVILRCVPISNHLYFYWYRQILGQKVEFLVSFYNNEISEKSEIFDDQFSVERPDGSNFTLKIRSTKLEDSAMYFCATDAGVNTGELFFGEGSRLTVL.

The chain uses TRBV12-5 and TRBJ1-3; tentatively, D is TRBD1 (6 bases). Germline V lookup: CDR1 LGHNT, CDR2 FRNRAP. The CDR3 is made up of 15 amino acids. Trimming pared 1 base from V and 0 bases from J, leaving 7 bases between. CDR3 sequence: CASGLGQDSGNTIYF. In nucleotides, the CDR3 is TGTGCTAGTGGTTTGGGACAGGACTCTGGAAACACCATATATTTT.

The CDR3 nucleotides are TGTGCCAGCAGCTTAACGGACAAGACCCAGTACTTC. It translates to CASSLTDKTQYF. The chain employs TRBV13 and TRBJ2-5; tentative D call: TRBD1 (5 bases). Germline V lookup: CDR1 PRHDT, CDR2 FYEKMQ (reference sequence). This CDR3 has 12 amino acids. The V end was cut by 2 bases, the J end by 6 bases, with 7 bases between.

There are a few counts of this clonotype. V and J are TRBV7-2 and TRBJ2-5, with a weak D call TRBD2 (5 bases). Trimming left V 6 bases short and J 7 bases short, with 6 bases between. This CDR3 comprises 10 residues. Looked up from germline, CDR1 is SGHTA and CDR2 is FQGNSA. The CDR3 nucleotides are TGTGCCAGCAGTGAGGGGACCCAGTACTTC. This sequence encodes CASSEGTQYF.

This clonotype was detected many times. This chain uses TRBV7-6 with TRBJ2-2, with a weak D call TRBD1 (5 bases). The germline V gene encodes CDR1 SGHVS and CDR2 FNYEAQ. Trimming shortened V by 6 bases and J by 2 bases, and 7 bases separated the two germline ends. The CDR3 is 13 residues long. The CDR3 nucleotides are TGTGCCAGCAGAGGGGTTAACACCGGGGAGCTGTTTTTT. This gives the protein CASRGVNTGELFF.